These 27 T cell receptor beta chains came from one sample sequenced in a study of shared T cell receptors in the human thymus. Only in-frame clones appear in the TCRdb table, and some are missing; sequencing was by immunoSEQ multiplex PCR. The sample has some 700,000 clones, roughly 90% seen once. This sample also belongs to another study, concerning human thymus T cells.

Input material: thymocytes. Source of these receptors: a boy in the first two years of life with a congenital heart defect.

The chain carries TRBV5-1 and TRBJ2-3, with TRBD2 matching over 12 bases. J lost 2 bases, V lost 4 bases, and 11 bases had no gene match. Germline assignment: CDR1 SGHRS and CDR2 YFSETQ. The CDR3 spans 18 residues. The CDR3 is CASSVTSGSLRDTDTQYF. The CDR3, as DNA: TGCGCCAGCAGCGTGACTAGCGGGAGTCTTCGTGACACAGATACGCAGTATTTT.

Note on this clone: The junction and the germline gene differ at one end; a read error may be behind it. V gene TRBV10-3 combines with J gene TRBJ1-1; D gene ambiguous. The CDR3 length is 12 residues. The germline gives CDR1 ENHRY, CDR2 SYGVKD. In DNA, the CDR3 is TGTGCCATCAGTGAGTCCACGCCGGTTAGTATCTTT. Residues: CAISESTPVSIF.

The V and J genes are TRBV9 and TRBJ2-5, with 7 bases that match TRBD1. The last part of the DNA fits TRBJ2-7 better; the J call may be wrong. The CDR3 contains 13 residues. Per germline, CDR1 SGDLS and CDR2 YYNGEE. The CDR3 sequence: CASSPRTGYEQYF. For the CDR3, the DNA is TGTGCCAGCAGCCCAAGGACAGGCTACGAGCAGTACTTC.

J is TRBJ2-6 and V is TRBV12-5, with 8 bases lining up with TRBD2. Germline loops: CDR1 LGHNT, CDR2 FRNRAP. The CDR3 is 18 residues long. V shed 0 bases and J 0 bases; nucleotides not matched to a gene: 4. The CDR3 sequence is CASGLVRGGSSGANVLTF. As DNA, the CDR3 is TGTGCTAGTGGTTTGGTACGGGGGGGGAGCTCTGGGGCCAACGTCCTGACTTTC.

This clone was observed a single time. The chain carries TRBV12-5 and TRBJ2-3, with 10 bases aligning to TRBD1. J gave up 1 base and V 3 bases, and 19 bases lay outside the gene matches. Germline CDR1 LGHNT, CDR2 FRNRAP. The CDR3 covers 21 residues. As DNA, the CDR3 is TGTGCTAGTGGTTTCCGCAGGGGGACAGGGGAGGCCCTAGTGGGCACAGATACGCAGTATTTT. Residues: CASGFRRGTGEALVGTDTQYF. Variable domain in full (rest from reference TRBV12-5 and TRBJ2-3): DARVTQTPRHKVTEMGQEVTMRCQPILGHNTVFWYRQTMMQGLELLAYFRNRAPLDDSGMPKDRFSAEMPDATLATLKIQPSEPRDSAVYFCASGFRRGTGEALVGTDTQYFGPGTRLTVL.

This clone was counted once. In DNA form, the CDR3 reads TGTGCCAGCAGTGAAAGAAGGGGTCTCAGGGGCACTGAAGCTTTCTTT. Residues: CASSERRGLRGTEAFF. The V and J genes are TRBV25-1 and TRBJ1-1, with D possibly being TRBD1 (6 bases). The CDR3 runs 16 residues. Looked up from germline, CDR1 is MGHDK and CDR2 is SYGVNS. V gave up 2 bases and J gave up 4 bases, with 17 bases separating them.

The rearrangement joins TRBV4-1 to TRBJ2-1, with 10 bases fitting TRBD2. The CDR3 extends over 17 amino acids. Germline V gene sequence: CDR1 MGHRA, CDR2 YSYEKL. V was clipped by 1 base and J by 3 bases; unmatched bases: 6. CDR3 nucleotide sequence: TGCGCCAGCAGCCAAGTTCTAGCGGGAGTCCTCTACAATGAGCAGTTCTTC. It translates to CASSQVLAGVLYNEQFF.

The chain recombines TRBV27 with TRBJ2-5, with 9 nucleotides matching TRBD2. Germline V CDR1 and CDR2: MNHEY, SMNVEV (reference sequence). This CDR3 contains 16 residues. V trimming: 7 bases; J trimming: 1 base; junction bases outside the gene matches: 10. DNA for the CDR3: TGTGCCAGCAACAAGGTGGCTAGCGGGACCCAAGAGACCCAGTACTTC. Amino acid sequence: CASNKVASGTQETQYF.

CDR3 protein: CASSQGEGLGIRSYNEQFF. The DNA for the CDR3 is TGTGCCAGCAGCCAAGGAGAGGGTTTGGGGATTCGCTCCTACAATGAGCAGTTCTTC. The rearrangement links TRBV4-2 to TRBJ2-1; the D gene is possibly TRBD2 (5 bases). Germline V gene data show CDR1 as LGHNA and CDR2 as YNFKEQ. V shed 1 base and J shed 0 bases, with 19 bases lying between them. The length of the CDR3 is 19 residues.

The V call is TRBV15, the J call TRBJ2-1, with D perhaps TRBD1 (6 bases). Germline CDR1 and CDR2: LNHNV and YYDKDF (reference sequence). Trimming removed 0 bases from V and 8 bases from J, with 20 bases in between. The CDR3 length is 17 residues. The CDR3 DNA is TGTGCCACCAGCAGAGACCCCGCCCCAAGGGGGTTATATGAGCAGTTCTTC. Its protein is CATSRDPAPRGLYEQFF.

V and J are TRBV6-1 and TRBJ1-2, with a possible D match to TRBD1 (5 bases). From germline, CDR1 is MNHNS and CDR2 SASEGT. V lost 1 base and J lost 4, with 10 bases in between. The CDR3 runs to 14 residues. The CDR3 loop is CASSEGSGCYGYTF. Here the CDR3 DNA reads TGTGCCAGCAGTGAAGGCTCAGGGTGCTATGGCTACACCTTC.

This CDR3 is CATSRDIASGGETQYF. The CDR3 coding sequence is TGTGCCACCAGCAGAGATATCGCTAGCGGTGGGGAGACCCAGTACTTC. J is TRBJ2-5 and V is TRBV15, with 7 bases fitting TRBD2. The CDR3 covers 16 residues. Germline trimming cut 0 bases from V and 5 bases from J; bases unmatched to any gene: 9. Germline CDR1 and CDR2: LNHNV and YYDKDF (reference sequence).

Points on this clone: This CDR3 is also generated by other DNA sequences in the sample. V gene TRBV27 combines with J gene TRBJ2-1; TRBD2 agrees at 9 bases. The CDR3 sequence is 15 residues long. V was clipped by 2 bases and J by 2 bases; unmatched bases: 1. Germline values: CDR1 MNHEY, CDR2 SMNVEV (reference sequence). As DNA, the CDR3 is TGTGCCAGCAGTTTAGCGGGAGGGCCCTACAATGAGCAGTTCTTC. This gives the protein CASSLAGGPYNEQFF.

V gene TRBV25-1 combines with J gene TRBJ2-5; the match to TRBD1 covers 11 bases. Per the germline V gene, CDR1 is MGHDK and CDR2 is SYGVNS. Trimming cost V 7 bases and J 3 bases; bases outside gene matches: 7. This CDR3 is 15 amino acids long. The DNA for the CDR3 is TGTGCCAGCAAAACTCCGGGACAGGGGGAAGAGACCCAGTACTTC. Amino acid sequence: CASKTPGQGEETQYF.

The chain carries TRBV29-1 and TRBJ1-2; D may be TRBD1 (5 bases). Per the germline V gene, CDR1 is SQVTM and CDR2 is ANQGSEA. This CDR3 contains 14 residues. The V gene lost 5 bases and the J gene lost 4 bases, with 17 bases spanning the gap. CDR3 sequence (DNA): TGCAGCGTTTTCCCGGGTGACAGCGTCTATGGCTACACCTTC. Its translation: CSVFPGDSVYGYTF. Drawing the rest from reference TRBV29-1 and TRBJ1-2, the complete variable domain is SAVISQKPSRDICQRGTSLTIQCQVDSQVTMMFWYRQQPGQSLTLIATANQGSEATYESGFVIDKFPISRPNLTFSTLTVSNMSPEDSSIYLCSVFPGDSVYGYTFGSGTRLTVV.

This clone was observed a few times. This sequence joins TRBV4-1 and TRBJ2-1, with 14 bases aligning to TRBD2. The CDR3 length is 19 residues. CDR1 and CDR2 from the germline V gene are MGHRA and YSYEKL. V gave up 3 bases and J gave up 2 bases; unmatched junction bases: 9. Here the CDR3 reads CASSQGGLAGVLAYNEQFF. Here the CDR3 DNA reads TGCGCCAGCAGCCAGGGGGGACTAGCGGGAGTTTTAGCCTACAATGAGCAGTTCTTC.

This CDR3 is CASSVGVGEGLHTEAFF. The CDR3 nucleotides are TGTGCCAGCAGCGTAGGTGTTGGGGAGGGGCTTCACACTGAAGCTTTCTTT. The gene calls are TRBV9 and TRBJ1-1; possibly TRBD1 for D (5 bases). Germline V CDR1 and CDR2: SGDLS, YYNGEE. This CDR3 is 17 amino acids long. Trimming removed 0 bases from V and 3 bases from J, with 18 bases in between.

The CDR3 loop reads CASSFRGNNEQFF. In nucleotides, the CDR3 is TGCGCCAGCAGCTTTCGAGGTAACAATGAGCAGTTCTTC. V is TRBV5-1 and J is TRBJ2-1; D gene ambiguous. Trimming stripped 2 bases from V and 5 bases from J, with 8 bases between. The germline V gene has CDR1 SGHRS and CDR2 YFSETQ. This CDR3 spans 13 amino acids.

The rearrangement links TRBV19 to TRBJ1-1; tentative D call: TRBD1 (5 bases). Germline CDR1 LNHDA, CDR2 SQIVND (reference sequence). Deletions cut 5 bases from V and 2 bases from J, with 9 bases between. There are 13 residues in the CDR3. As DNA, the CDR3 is TGTGCCAGTAGTCACGGGGGTAACACTGAAGCTTTCTTT. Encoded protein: CASSHGGNTEAFF. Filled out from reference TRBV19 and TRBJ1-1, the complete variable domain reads DGGITQSPKYLFRKEGQNVTLSCEQNLNHDAMYWYRQDPGQGLRLIYYSQIVNDFQKGDIAEGYSVSREKKESFPLTVTSAQKNPTAFYLCASSHGGNTEAFFGQGTRLTVV.

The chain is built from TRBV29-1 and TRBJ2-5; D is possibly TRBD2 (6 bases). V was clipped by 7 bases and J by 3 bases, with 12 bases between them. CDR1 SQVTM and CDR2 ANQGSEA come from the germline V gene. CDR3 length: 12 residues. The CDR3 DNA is TGCAGCGGCGAGCGGGTTAAAGAGACCCAGTACTTC. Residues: CSGERVKETQYF.

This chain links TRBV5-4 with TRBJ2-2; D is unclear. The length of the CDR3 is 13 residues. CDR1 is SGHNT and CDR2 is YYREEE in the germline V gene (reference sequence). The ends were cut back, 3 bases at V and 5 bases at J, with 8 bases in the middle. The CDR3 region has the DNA TGTGCCAGCAGCTCCAAGCGTACCGGGGAGCTGTTTTTT. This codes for CASSSKRTGELFF.

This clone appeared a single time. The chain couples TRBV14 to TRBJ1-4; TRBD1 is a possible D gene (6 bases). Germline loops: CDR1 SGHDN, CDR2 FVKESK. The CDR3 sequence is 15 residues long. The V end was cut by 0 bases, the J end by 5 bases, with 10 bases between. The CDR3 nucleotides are TGTGCCAGCAGCCAAGATTCCAGGGGAAATGAAAAACTGTTTTTT. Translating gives CASSQDSRGNEKLFF. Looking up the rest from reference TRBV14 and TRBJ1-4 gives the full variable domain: EAGVTQFPSHSVIEKGQTVTLRCDPISGHDNLYWYRRVMGKEIKFLLHFVKESKQDESGMPNNRFLAERTGGTYSTLKVQPAELEDSGVYFCASSQDSRGNEKLFFGSGTQLSVL.

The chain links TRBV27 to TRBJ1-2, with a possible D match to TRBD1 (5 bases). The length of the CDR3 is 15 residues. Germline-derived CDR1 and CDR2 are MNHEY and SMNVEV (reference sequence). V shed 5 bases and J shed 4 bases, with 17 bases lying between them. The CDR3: CASSRGTEYSYGYTF. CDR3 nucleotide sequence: TGTGCCAGCAGTCGCGGGACGGAATACTCCTATGGCTACACCTTC.

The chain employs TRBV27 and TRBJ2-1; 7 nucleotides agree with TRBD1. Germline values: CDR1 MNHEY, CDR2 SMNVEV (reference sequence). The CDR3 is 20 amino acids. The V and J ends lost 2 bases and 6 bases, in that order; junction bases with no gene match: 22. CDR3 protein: CASSLPSGTAPYPPSNEQFF. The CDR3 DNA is TGTGCCAGCAGTTTACCTTCCGGGACAGCCCCCTACCCCCCCTCCAATGAGCAGTTCTTC.

DNA of the CDR3: TGTGCCAGCAGTTTAGGAGGGCCCACTCGGGACAGGGTCCCCTCTACTGAAGCTTTCTTT. Translation: CASSLGGPTRDRVPSTEAFF. This rearrangement joins TRBV27 to TRBJ1-1, with 9 bases lining up with TRBD1. This CDR3 has 20 amino acids. V lost 2 bases to trimming and J lost 5 bases; unmatched junction nucleotides: 21. The germline V gene has CDR1 MNHEY and CDR2 SMNVEV (reference sequence).

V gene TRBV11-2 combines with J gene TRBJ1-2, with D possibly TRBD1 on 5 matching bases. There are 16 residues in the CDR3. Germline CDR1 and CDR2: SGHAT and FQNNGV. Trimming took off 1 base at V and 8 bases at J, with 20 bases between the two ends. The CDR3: CASSLAPGQGPRGYTF. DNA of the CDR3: TGTGCCAGCAGCTTAGCCCCCGGACAAGGACCAAGGGGCTACACCTTC.

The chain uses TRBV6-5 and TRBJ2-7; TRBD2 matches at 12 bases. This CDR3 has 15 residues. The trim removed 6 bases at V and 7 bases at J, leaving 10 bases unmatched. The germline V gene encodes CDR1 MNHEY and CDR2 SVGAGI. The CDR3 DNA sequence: TGTGCCAGCAGCCTCCTAGCGGGAGGGCCAGGGGAGCAGTACTTC. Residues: CASSLLAGGPGEQYF.